The subject of this entry is one T cell receptor (beta chain). Its specific antigen is unknown. No clone much larger than this one lies a single base away; base qualities are absent. CDR1 and CDR2 (MDHEN, SYDVKM) derive from the germline V gene. Compared with germline, V lacks 6 bases and J lacks 8 bases; bases without a gene match: 9. The CDR3 runs 14 residues from the cysteine to the phenylalanine. The only DNA kept is the CDR3, 42 bases in frame from the first base. This sample stems from a study of T cell repertoires in cytomegalovirus infection (dated by TCRdb to about 2019). Turning to the overall study: Alongside well-studied HLA-B-restricted epitopes, the peptide stimulations were aimed at recently identified HLA-C-restricted CMV epitopes, whose presentation resists viral immunomodulation. Donor HLA type was relevant to the analysis, as public TCR beta signatures indicated carriage of CMV infection together with the matching HLA type.

General conclusions and limits of the study: The ex vivo response was dominated by HLA-C-restricted CMV-specific TCR beta clonotypes, which also provided the single most frequent clonotype in two of eight donors. In both this cohort and an independent cohort of several hundred donors, the cumulative frequency of public TCR beta family members distinguished carriers of CMV infection plus the relevant HLA type.

The listed sequencing device is Illumina HiSeq 1500. The raw public data were reprocessed by TCRdb itself: fastp quality trimming at Q25, MiXCR clonotype calling, in-frame beta chains only. Rows with a matching CDR3 protein are joined into one entry that keeps the most common DNA and genes. The table for this sample lists 450,000 to 600,000 distinct CDR3 sequences; about two fifths of them were counted only once. The ten most abundant clones make up about 39% of the sample. The meaning of the sample's treatment or condition label: in vitro stimulation with specific CMV peptide epitopes to enrich CMV-specific T cells.

This receptor was taken from a human donor in good health (CMV status not recorded). Some clones in this sample may be carry-over from other donors' samples. The sequence joins TRBV28 to TRBJ1-2; a stretch of 10 junction bases matches TRBD1. This specimen consisted of cultured PBMCs, obtained from culture after CMV antigen stimulation. The DNA sequence is TGTGCCAGCAGGGGAACCGGGACAGGGGTAGGCTACACCTTC. The translation is CASRGTGTGVGYTF.